This T cell receptor (beta chain) was identified during a study of blood T cell repertoires in COVID-19. The CDR3 contains 16 residues. Germline-derived CDR1 and CDR2 are MDHEN and SYDVKM. The V end was cut by 10 bases, the J end by 1 base, with 19 bases between. Methods used by the authors: Using reference gene primer amplification, nucleated cell counts were estimated. Sequenced by immunoSEQ multiplex PCR; TCRdb stores in-frame clones only, minus some. The V and J calls and clone size were taken over from that table, and D and trimming were inferred from the DNA. The top ten hold roughly 1.9% of the sample, which has roughly 80,000 clones, roughly nine tenths seen once.

V is TRBV28 and J is TRBJ2-2; perhaps TRBD1 as D (6 bases). What was sequenced was peripheral blood. The sequence derives from a woman aged 55 to 70 with acute or convalescent COVID-19. The CDR3: CATTGRDIQNTGELFF. The CDR3 DNA reads TGTGCCACAACCGGACGGGACATACAGAACACCGGGGAGCTGTTTTTT.